A selection of T cell receptor beta chains follows, all from one sample in a study of technical replicates of blood from a handful of donors. Method: immunoSEQ multiplex PCR; TCRdb's copy keeps in-frame clones and lacks some. The profile shows 50,000 to 60,000 clones, approximately 94% of them singletons. Sequenced input: PBMCs. The receptors stem from a human donor in good health. Some clones in this sample may be carry-over from other donors' samples. CDR3s include the opening cysteine and the closing phenylalanine or tryptophan. The order of the fields is J gene, V gene, D gene, clone size, CDR3 DNA, CDR3 protein. The D gene is left open where the match is weak. Only part of the rows carry a size: once, few, many, or a class if the clone is expanded.

>TRBJ2-6|TRBV5-1|TRBD2|NA
TGCGCCAGCAGCCCGCAGACTAGCGGGAGAAACTCTGGGGCCAACGTCCTGACTTTC
CASSPQTSGRNSGANVLTF
>TRBJ2-2|TRBV19|TRBD1|NA
TGTGCCAGTAGTATAATGACAGGGGCTGGCACCGGGGAGCTGTTTTTT
CASSIMTGAGTGELFF
>TRBJ2-2|TRBV7-8|TRBD2|NA
TGTGCCAGCAGCTTAGGACTAGCGGGGCGCACCGGGGAGCTGTTTTTT
CASSLGLAGRTGELFF
>TRBJ2-5|TRBV29-1|TRBD1|NA
TGCAGCGTTGAGGGGACAGCGAAGGAGACCCAGTACTTC
CSVEGTAKETQYF
>TRBJ2-7|TRBV7-9|NA|NA
TGTGCCAGCAGCTTCCAAGAGTTGGGAGTCTACGAGCAGTACTTC
CASSFQELGVYEQYF
>TRBJ2-1|TRBV7-8|TRBD1|NA
TGTGCCAGCAGCTTATGGCAGGGGGCTGGGAATGAGCAGTTCTTC
CASSLWQGAGNEQFF
>TRBJ2-1|TRBV11-3|TRBD2|NA
TGTGCCAGCAGCTTACTAGCGGGAGGCAATGAGCAGTTCTTC
CASSLLAGGNEQFF
>TRBJ2-2|TRBV4-3|TRBD2|NA
TGCGCCAGCAGGGGGACTAGCGGCGCGAACACCGGGGAGCTGTTTTTT
CASRGTSGANTGELFF
>TRBJ2-1|TRBV7-9|NA|NA
TGTGCCAGCAGCTTAGGTCTTCATGAGCAGTTCTTC
CASSLGLHEQFF
>TRBJ1-1|TRBV5-4|NA|NA
TGTGCCAGCAGCTTTTACAGGGTCGGGAACACTGAAGCTTTCTTT
CASSFYRVGNTEAFF
>TRBJ1-5|TRBV19|NA|NA
TGTGCCAGTAGTATTCAGGGCCATCAGCCCCAGCATTTT
CASSIQGHQPQHF
>TRBJ1-4|TRBV5-1|TRBD1|NA
TGCGCCAGCAGCCCACCGACAGGGGGTGGGGAAAAACTGTTTTTT
CASSPPTGGGEKLFF
>TRBJ2-7|TRBV4-1|NA|NA
TGCGCCAGCAGCCAAGCTGAGGGGGGGGGCTACGAGCAGTACTTC
CASSQAEGGGYEQYF
>TRBJ1-1|TRBV4-1|NA|once
TGCGCCAGCAGCCAAGTGGTGCAGGCGAACACTGAAGCTTTCTTT
CASSQVVQANTEAFF
>TRBJ1-2|TRBV28|NA|NA
TGTGCCAGCATTTTCGGTCGGGGGACGGATTATTATGGCTACACCTTC
CASIFGRGTDYYGYTF
>TRBJ1-3|TRBV30|NA|NA
TGTGCCTGGAAAGCAGGGGCCGGAAACACCATATATTTT
CAWKAGAGNTIYF
>TRBJ2-7|TRBV7-3|NA|NA
TGTGCCAAGACTGGGGGACATAGGCGGAGAAACTACGAGCAGTACTTC
CAKTGGHRRRNYEQYF
>TRBJ2-5|TRBV7-2|TRBD2|NA
TGTGCCAGCAGCCTGGGAGCGGGAAGTGGAGAGACCCAGTACTTC
CASSLGAGSGETQYF
>TRBJ1-2|TRBV28|NA|NA
TGTGCCAGCAACCCAGGGCCGCCGGCTAACTATGGCTACACCTTC
CASNPGPPANYGYTF
>TRBJ2-7|TRBV13|NA|NA
TGTGCCAGCTCGCGGGGGCCCTACGAGCAGTACTTC
CASSRGPYEQYF
>TRBJ1-2|TRBV2|NA|NA
TGTGCCAGCAGAACCCCCCGGGGGGTTAACTATGGCTACACCTTC
CASRTPRGVNYGYTF
>TRBJ2-5|TRBV7-3|TRBD2|NA
TGTGCCAGCAGCCCCTCAGCAGCGGGAGTGGAGACCCAGTACTTC
CASSPSAAGVETQYF
>TRBJ1-2|TRBV4-2|NA|NA
TGTGCCAGCAGCCAAGAACTTGGGGCCGTATATGGCTACACCTTC
CASSQELGAVYGYTF
>TRBJ2-1|TRBV7-2|NA|NA
TGTGCCAGCAGCTTACTAGGGACTTCGAATGAGCAGTTCTTC
CASSLLGTSNEQFF
>TRBJ2-7|TRBV7-3|TRBD2|NA
TGTGCCAGCAGCTCCGGGAGCGGGAGTTACGAGCAGTACTTC
CASSSGSGSYEQYF
>TRBJ1-6|TRBV2|NA|NA
TGTGCCAGCAGTGAAGGCGGGTATAATTCACCCCTCCACTTT
CASSEGGYNSPLHF